These 21 T cell receptor beta chains were all obtained from the same sample, sequenced in a study of T-cell reconstitution after alpha-beta-depleted transplantation in children. The TCRbeta library incorporated unique molecular identifiers. TCRdb re-analysed the PCR reads in MiXCR, keeping a single row per CDR3 protein. The table lists fewer than 550,000 distinct CDR3 sequences, roughly 10% of them singletons, with approximately 14% in the top ten. The sample here was PBMCs, mostly from graft donor cells, taken 180 days after TCRalphabeta/CD19-depleted stem cell transplant. These receptors were taken from a female patient under 10 years old who had a stem cell transplant for aplastic anemia, so the T cells may come from the graft donor.

This clonotype occurred a few times. The chain joins TRBV6-5 to TRBJ2-1; D may be TRBD1 or TRBD2 (6 bases each). Germline V gene data show CDR1 as MNHEY and CDR2 as SVGAGI. CDR3 length equals 15 residues. Trimming took off 2 bases at V and 5 bases at J, with 13 bases between the two ends. The CDR3, as DNA: TGTGCCAGCAGTTACGGGGGGCGGTCAGACAATGAGCAGTTCTTC. Residues: CASSYGGRSDNEQFF.

This clonotype has just a few counts. The J gene is TRBJ2-1, the V gene TRBV4-3; 8 nucleotides line up with TRBD2. The CDR3 runs 14 residues. J was trimmed by 11 bases and V by 0 bases; bases with no gene match: 6. Germline values: CDR1 LGHNA, CDR2 YSLEER. As DNA, the CDR3 is TGCGCCAGCAGCCAAGAAGGGAGCGGGAGTAAGCAGTTCTTC. This codes for CASSQEGSGSKQFF.

As concerns this clonotype: It may be a read error: a sequence one base away is much more abundant. The chain is built from TRBV12-3 or TRBV12-4 and TRBJ2-1; D gene unclear. The length of the CDR3 is 15 residues. The chain's CDR3 is CASRTDGPARNELFF. The DNA of the CDR3 is TGTGCCAGCAGGACCGACGGTCCCGCACGCAATGAGCTGTTCTTC.

In this sample, this clonotype turned up many times. The chain recombines TRBV3-1 with TRBJ2-2; TRBD2 matches at 9 bases. In germline, CDR1 is LGHDT, CDR2 YNNKEL (reference sequence). The junction had 5 bases not matched to a gene; V was cut back by 3 bases and J by 0 bases. This CDR3 is built from 17 residues. The CDR3 spells CASSQLAGDTNTGELFF. Written as DNA, the CDR3 is TGTGCCAGCAGCCAGTTAGCGGGGGATACGAACACCGGGGAGCTGTTTTTT.

This clonotype was detected many times. This rearrangement joins TRBV7-3 to TRBJ2-7, with 8 bases that match TRBD2. Trimming cost V 5 bases and J 5 bases; bases outside gene matches: 11. Germline V gene data show CDR1 as SGHTA and CDR2 as FQGTGA. The CDR3 runs 15 residues. CDR3 sequence (DNA): TGTGCCAGCAGCAACACCCCAGCGGGAGTGGACGAGCAGTACTTC. Translating gives CASSNTPAGVDEQYF.

This clonotype was seen repeatedly, ten times or more. V is TRBV5-1 and J is TRBJ2-7; TRBD1 might be the D (5 bases). The germline V gene has CDR1 SGHRS and CDR2 YFSETQ. The CDR3 totals 15 residues. Trimming removed 0 bases from V and 3 bases from J, with 13 bases in between. This CDR3 reads CASSLERAGRYEQYF. In DNA, the CDR3 is TGCGCCAGCAGCTTGGAGCGCGCAGGGCGCTACGAGCAGTACTTC.

The chain carries TRBV4-2 and TRBJ1-2; possibly TRBD1 for D (6 bases). Germline assignment: CDR1 LGHNA and CDR2 YNFKEQ. CDR3 size: 17 residues. Trimming pared 4 bases from V and 5 bases from J, leaving 23 bases between. CDR3 sequence reads: CASSLESRGTNTYGYTF. CDR3 bases: TGTGCCAGCAGCCTTGAATCGAGGGGGACGAATACATATGGCTACACCTTC.

This clonotype was counted a few times. The chain recombines TRBV5-1 with TRBJ2-3; D uncertain. The germline V and J ends were trimmed by 4 bases and 5 bases, with 17 bases remaining between them. The V gene's germline CDR1 is SGHRS and CDR2 YFSETQ. The CDR3 is 15 residues long. Here the CDR3 DNA reads TGCGCCAGCAGCCCGGAAATGATAGTGGGAGATACGCAGTATTTT. Its protein product is CASSPEMIVGDTQYF.

The rearrangement uses TRBV20-1 and TRBJ1-6, with a weak D call TRBD1 (5 bases). V was shortened by 7 bases and J by 0 bases, with 13 bases between the two germline ends. Per the germline V gene, CDR1 is DFQATT and CDR2 is SNEGSKA (reference sequence). The CDR3 runs to 15 residues. This chain's CDR3 is CSVSQGVSYNSPLHF. The CDR3 DNA sequence: TGCAGTGTTTCTCAGGGTGTCTCCTATAATTCACCCCTCCACTTT.

The chain carries TRBV5-1 and TRBJ2-3; TRBD1 or TRBD2 may be the D gene (5 bases each). Trimming left V 3 bases short and J 1 base short, with 15 bases between. The CDR3 is 16 residues long. Germline V lookup: CDR1 SGHRS, CDR2 YFSETQ. The CDR3 loop reads CASSWGTPGRTDTQYF. CDR3 nucleotide sequence: TGCGCCAGCAGCTGGGGGACGCCGGGGCGCACAGATACGCAGTATTTT.

The chain carries TRBV28 and TRBJ1-2; 12 bases are a match to TRBD1. Germline V gives CDR1 MDHEN, CDR2 SYDVKM. The CDR3 length is 14 residues. V lost 4 bases to trimming and J lost 7 bases; unmatched junction nucleotides: 4. The CDR3 protein is CASSWGQGAGGYTF. In DNA, the CDR3 is TGTGCCAGCAGTTGGGGACAGGGGGCAGGTGGCTACACCTTC.

There are a few counts of this clonotype. The chain is built from TRBV9 and TRBJ2-3; perhaps TRBD1 as D (6 bases). The germline gives CDR1 SGDLS, CDR2 YYNGEE. The CDR3 covers 13 residues. V lost 3 bases to trimming and J lost 7 bases, with 12 bases between them. As DNA, the CDR3 is TGTGCCAGCAGCGCCCAGGGACACAATACGCAGTATTTT. The encoded protein is CASSAQGHNTQYF.

The sample holds many counts of this clonotype. The chain employs TRBV3-1 and TRBJ1-5; no definite D call. The germline gives CDR1 LGHDT, CDR2 YNNKEL (reference sequence). Deletions cut 0 bases from V and 0 bases from J, with 6 bases between. The CDR3 has 15 amino acids. The CDR3: CASSQDPVSNQPQHF. DNA for the CDR3: TGTGCCAGCAGCCAAGATCCAGTTAGCAATCAGCCCCAGCATTTT.

The chain carries TRBV29-1 and TRBJ1-2; TRBD1 matches at 10 bases. The CDR3 length is 14 residues. The V gene's germline CDR1 is SQVTM and CDR2 ANQGSEA. Trimming cost V 3 bases and J 3 bases; bases outside gene matches: 4. CDR3 residues: CSVDGTGEHYGYTF. The DNA of the CDR3 is TGCAGCGTTGACGGGACAGGGGAGCACTATGGCTACACCTTC.

This clonotype was observed a single time. The V gene is TRBV7-2, the J gene TRBJ1-4, with a weak D call TRBD1 (5 bases). V lost 0 bases and J 0 bases, leaving 8 bases between the germline ends. The germline V gene encodes CDR1 SGHTA and CDR2 FQGNSA. The length of the CDR3 is 16 residues. Here the CDR3 DNA reads TGTGCCAGCAGCTTAGCCGCAGGGACAACTAATGAAAAACTGTTTTTT. This sequence encodes CASSLAAGTTNEKLFF.

In its sample, this clonotype was seen a few times. The gene calls are TRBV28 and TRBJ1-5, with D unclear. The germline V gene encodes CDR1 MDHEN and CDR2 SYDVKM. CDR3 length: 16 residues. V was pared by 1 base and J by 0 bases, with 10 bases between. CDR3 DNA: TGTGCCAGCAGTTTATACGGACGGACTAGCAATCAGCCCCAGCATTTT. Its protein product is CASSLYGRTSNQPQHF.

This clonotype was observed a handful of times. The CDR3, as DNA: TGCAGTGCTAGAGATAGGGGGACAGTCAATCAGCCCCAGCATTTT. As protein: CSARDRGTVNQPQHF. The J gene is TRBJ1-5, the V gene TRBV20-1; 7 bases line up with TRBD1. The germline gives CDR1 DFQATT, CDR2 SNEGSKA (reference sequence). The trim removed 0 bases at V and 3 bases at J, leaving 5 bases unmatched. The CDR3 consists of 15 residues.

The rearrangement joins TRBV7-2 to TRBJ2-7; 9 nucleotides line up with TRBD2. Trimming removed 5 bases from V and 5 bases from J; junction bases left unmatched: 7. The CDR3 totals 14 residues. The germline gives CDR1 SGHTA, CDR2 FQGNSA. In nucleotides, the CDR3 is TGTGCCAGCAGCCGTAGCGGGAGCGCCGACGAGCAGTACTTC. Translation: CASSRSGSADEQYF.

The J gene is TRBJ2-7, the V gene TRBV6-6; maybe TRBD2 (5 bases). The germline CDR1 and CDR2 sequences are MNHNY and SVGAGI (reference sequence). The germline V and J ends were trimmed by 6 bases and 7 bases, with 13 bases remaining between them. The CDR3 runs to 12 residues. CDR3 nucleotides: TGTGCCAGCAGGCCCCTAGAGCGGGAGCAGTACTTC. It yields the protein CASRPLEREQYF.

This clonotype was recorded many times. V usage is TRBV12-3 or TRBV12-4 and J usage is TRBJ2-5; D unresolved. V lost 8 bases, J lost 5 bases, and 12 bases lay in between. The CDR3 consists of 12 residues. CDR3 sequence (DNA): TGTGCCAGCTGCCAGGCCCGGGAGACCCAGTACTTC. Translated, it gives CASCQARETQYF.

This clonotype occurred a few times. The genes are TRBV14 and TRBJ2-1; tentatively, D is TRBD1 or TRBD2 (6 bases each). In germline, CDR1 is SGHDN, CDR2 FVKESK. The CDR3 runs to 17 residues. The V end was cut by 4 bases, the J end by 10 bases, with 26 bases between. Here the CDR3 DNA reads TGTGCCAGCAGCCGCCGGATGAACCTGGGGGGCAATGGAGAGCAGTTCTTC. This encodes CASSRRMNLGGNGEQFF.